A selection of T cell receptor beta chains follows, all from one sample in a study of shared clonotypes between healthy human individuals. Only in-frame clones appear in the TCRdb table, and some are missing; sequencing was by immunoSEQ multiplex PCR. The repertoire holds under 1,900,000 clones, with approximately 98.5% as singletons. Sequencing used naive CD4+ T cells sorted from blood. Receptors originate from a man under 40 in good health. The CDR3 runs from the conserved cysteine through the conserved F or W. A D gene is named only where the DNA matches it firmly. Expanded clones get a size class; other rows say once, few or many, or leave the size out.

CDR3 length,V gene,J gene,clone size,D gene,CDR3 protein,CDR3 DNA
12,TRBV28,TRBJ1-5,NA,NA,CASSFGNQPQHF,TGTGCCAGCAGTTTTGGCAATCAGCCCCAGCATTTT
16,TRBV7-3,TRBJ2-3,NA,TRBD2,CASSFRSGSSTDTQYF,TGTGCCAGCAGCTTTCGTAGCGGGAGCAGCACAGATACGCAGTATTTT
14,TRBV19,TRBJ2-1,NA,NA,CASSRANTYNEQFF,TGTGCCAGTAGTAGGGCCAATACTTACAATGAGCAGTTCTTC
15,TRBV5-1,TRBJ2-5,NA,NA,CASSFYRDLRETQYF,TGCGCCAGCAGCTTCTACAGGGACCTACGGGAGACCCAGTACTTC
16,TRBV30,TRBJ2-5,NA,TRBD2,CAWTSGIRATQETQYF,TGTGCCTGGACTAGCGGGATACGGGCTACACAAGAGACCCAGTACTTC
16,TRBV5-4,TRBJ2-1,NA,NA,CASSLGGGQSYNEQFF,TGTGCCAGCAGCTTGGGTGGCGGACAGAGTTACAATGAGCAGTTCTTC
17,TRBV27,TRBJ2-3,once,TRBD2,CASSLWGLAGGPDTQYF,TGTGCCAGCAGTTTATGGGGACTAGCGGGCGGGCCAGATACGCAGTATTTT
15,TRBV6-5,TRBJ2-1,NA,TRBD1,CASSYSSTGAYEQFF,TGTGCCAGCAGTTACTCTTCAACAGGGGCCTATGAGCAGTTCTTC
11,TRBV10-3,TRBJ2-1,NA,NA,CATIQAGEQFF,TGTGCCACCATCCAGGCGGGTGAGCAGTTCTTC
15,TRBV6-1,TRBJ2-1,NA,NA,CASSPVAPPLNEQFF,TGTGCCAGCAGCCCCGTGGCGCCACCCCTCAATGAGCAGTTCTTC
16,TRBV6-6,TRBJ2-3,once,TRBD2,CASRLTSGRSPDTQYF,TGTGCCAGCAGACTAACTAGCGGGAGATCCCCAGATACGCAGTATTTT
14,TRBV5-1,TRBJ2-7,NA,NA,CATGVGGDQYEQYF,TGCGCCACGGGGGTTGGGGGAGACCAATACGAGCAGTACTTC
15,TRBV5-1,TRBJ2-6,NA,NA,CASSFVSSGANVLTF,TGCGCCAGCAGCTTTGTCTCGTCCGGGGCCAACGTCCTGACTTTC
15,TRBV15,TRBJ2-7,NA,TRBD1,CATSRGRGLPYEQYF,TGTGCCACCAGCAGAGGCAGGGGGCTTCCCTACGAGCAGTACTTC
12,TRBV28,TRBJ2-5,NA,TRBD1,CASSTGLGTQYF,TGTGCCAGTTCGACAGGGTTAGGGACCCAGTACTTC
16,TRBV27,TRBJ2-7,NA,TRBD2,CASWDRGLAGTYEQYF,TGTGCCAGCTGGGACAGGGGACTAGCGGGGACCTACGAGCAGTACTTC
15,TRBV7-8,TRBJ1-5,NA,TRBD1,CASSRDRGRGQPQHF,TGTGCCAGCAGCAGGGACAGGGGGCGCGGTCAGCCCCAGCATTTT
18,TRBV9,TRBJ2-2,NA,TRBD2,CASSVMVAGGPYTGELFF,TGTGCCAGCAGCGTAATGGTAGCGGGAGGGCCTTACACCGGGGAGCTGTTTTTT
12,TRBV28,TRBJ1-1,once,NA,CASSRNAGEAFF,TGTGCCAGCAGCCGCAATGCGGGTGAAGCTTTCTTT
15,TRBV7-3,TRBJ2-2,NA,NA,CASSHRVRNTGELFF,TGTGCCAGCAGTCACAGGGTTCGGAACACCGGGGAGCTGTTTTTT